A single sample gave rise to the 2 T cell receptor beta chains below, sequenced in a study of T-cell memory formation after mild COVID-19. TCRdb passed the 5' RACE reads through MiXCR, listing each CDR3 protein once. This sample has 14,000 to 15,000 distinct CDR3 sequences; over 20% occur once, and the top ten carry around three fifths. The sequencing input was PBMCs or a T cell subset sorted from them (not recorded which). The receptors stem from a man younger than 30 who had mild COVID-19 (a few samples of this study predate the infection). Cell type and time point are not known.

This clonotype was detected ten times or more. The V and J genes are TRBV7-9 and TRBJ2-5, with D perhaps assigned TRBD1 or TRBD2 (5 bases each). In germline, CDR1 is SEHNR, CDR2 FQNEAQ (reference sequence). The CDR3 sequence is 15 residues long. Trimming left V 6 bases short and J 5 bases short, with 19 bases between. The CDR3: CASSHPGEGAETQYF. CDR3 in DNA: TGTGCCAGCAGTCATCCCGGGGAAGGGGCCGAGACCCAGTACTTC.

This clonotype was picked up many times. The rearrangement joins TRBV5-1 to TRBJ2-5; 7 nucleotides agree with TRBD2. The V gene's germline CDR1 is SGHRS and CDR2 YFSETQ. V dropped 2 bases and J dropped 4; count of bases not matched to a gene: 8. The CDR3 spans 15 residues. In DNA, the CDR3 is TGCGCCAGCAGCTTTCGTCAGCGGGGTCTAGAGACCCAGTACTTC. Protein product: CASSFRQRGLETQYF.